Presented here are 14 T cell receptor beta chains from one specimen sequenced in a study of CD8 T cells in ankylosing spondylitis. MiXCR, applied by TCRdb to the 5' RACE reads, yields one record per CDR3 protein. Here the sample spans about 460,000 distinct CDR3 sequences, about 5.7% being singletons. General observations from the study: Seemingly distinctive of ankylosing spondylitis blood was a TCR beta motif formed by eight highly homologous variants.

Antigens of these TCRs are unknown. Sequencing used blood, either unsorted or a sorted T cell fraction (not recorded which). The receptors stem from a male donor with ankylosing spondylitis.

This clonotype was detected many times. The J gene is TRBJ2-3, the V gene TRBV10-3; 8 bases match TRBD2. The CDR3 covers 15 residues. Trimming took 0 bases from V and 6 from J; bases not matched to a gene: 5. CDR1 is ENHRY, CDR2 SYGVKD, per germline. The chain's CDR3 is CAISESSGRADTQYF. The CDR3, as DNA: TGTGCCATCAGTGAGTCAAGCGGGAGAGCCGATACGCAGTATTTT.

This clonotype was seen a handful of times. The V and J genes are TRBV5-1 and TRBJ2-7; TRBD1 matches 7 bases. After removal of 4 bases from V and 2 bases from J, the junction contained 12 bases not matched to a gene. The CDR3 sequence is 16 residues long. Germline CDR1 is SGHRS and CDR2 is YFSETQ. In nucleotides, the CDR3 is TGCGCCAGCAGCAAGGACCCGGGACAGCCGACCTACGAGCAGTACTTC. Translated, it gives CASSKDPGQPTYEQYF.

The V and J genes are TRBV27 and TRBJ2-3, with 7 bases fitting TRBD1. This CDR3 is built from 16 residues. V lost 5 bases to trimming and J lost 1 base; unmatched junction nucleotides: 9. Germline CDR1 reads MNHEY; CDR2 reads SMNVEV (reference sequence). CDR3 region: CASSVHRGLGTDTQYF. CDR3 DNA sequence: TGTGCCAGCAGTGTGCACAGGGGATTGGGCACAGATACGCAGTATTTT.

There are many counts of this clonotype. This chain connects TRBV6-4 to TRBJ1-2; TRBD1 matches at 8 bases. V trimming: 7 bases; J trimming: 4 bases; junction bases outside the gene matches: 8. The CDR3 is made up of 14 amino acids. The germline V gene encodes CDR1 MRHNA and CDR2 SNTAGT. The CDR3 protein is CASNPGGNSYGYTF. The CDR3 nucleotides are TGTGCCAGCAACCCAGGGGGCAACAGCTATGGCTACACCTTC.

The table lists this clonotype with many counts. The chain carries TRBV7-2 and TRBJ2-5; tentative D call: TRBD1 (6 bases). In germline, CDR1 is SGHTA, CDR2 FQGNSA. This CDR3 has 11 amino acids. V lost 8 bases, J lost 5 bases, and 9 bases lay in between. The CDR3 region is CASYGGETQYF. The CDR3 DNA reads TGTGCCAGCTATGGGGGCGAGACCCAGTACTTC.

This clonotype was observed at least ten times. The chain couples TRBV29-1 to TRBJ1-2; unclear D gene. The V end was cut by 4 bases, the J end by 0 bases, with 6 bases between. The CDR3 is 12 amino acids. Germline-derived CDR1 and CDR2 are SQVTM and ANQGSEA. Written as DNA, the CDR3 is TGCAGCGTTGGCCCTGCTAACTATGGCTACACCTTC. Residues: CSVGPANYGYTF.

This clonotype was seen repeatedly, ten times or more. J is TRBJ2-5 and V is TRBV20-1; D is unclear. V lost 3 bases and J 2 bases, leaving 10 bases between the germline ends. CDR3 length equals 13 residues. CDR1 and CDR2 (germline): DFQATT, SNEGSKA (reference sequence). In DNA form, the CDR3 reads TGCAGTGCTAGTCGAGTCTGGCAAGAGACCCAGTACTTC. As protein: CSASRVWQETQYF.

This clonotype was seen more than once but under ten times. The CDR3 DNA follows: TGTGCCAGCAGTGAAATAAGGGAGAACACTGAAGCTTTCTTT. Protein: CASSEIRENTEAFF. The rearrangement links TRBV2 to TRBJ1-1; D uncertain. The CDR3 runs 14 residues. In germline, CDR1 is SNHLY, CDR2 FYNNEI. The ends were cut back, 2 bases at V and 1 base at J, with 8 bases in the middle. Looking up the rest from reference TRBV2 and TRBJ1-1 gives the full variable domain: EPEVTQTPSHQVTQMGQEVILRCVPISNHLYFYWYRQILGQKVEFLVSFYNNEISEKSEIFDDQFSVERPDGSNFTLKIRSTKLEDSAMYFCASSEIRENTEAFFGQGTRLTVV.

This clonotype has ten or more counts. The chain links TRBV20-1 to TRBJ2-1; weak D call: TRBD2 (6 bases). Trimming left V 0 bases short and J 1 base short, with 13 bases between. The germline V gene has CDR1 DFQATT and CDR2 SNEGSKA (reference sequence). The CDR3 totals 16 residues. CDR3 in DNA: TGCAGTGCTAGAGATCGGGGGAGAATATCCTACAATGAGCAGTTCTTC. It is translated as CSARDRGRISYNEQFF.

This clonotype occurred many times. The chain combines TRBV4-3 with TRBJ2-3; weak D call: TRBD1 (5 bases). V was trimmed by 0 bases and J by 6 bases, leaving 10 bases between them. CDR1 and CDR2 from the germline V gene are LGHNA and YSLEER. This CDR3 has 14 amino acids. CDR3 bases: TGCGCCAGCAGCCAAGACCGGACATCCGATACGCAGTATTTT. This gives the protein CASSQDRTSDTQYF.

This clonotype showed up many times. The V gene is TRBV20-1, the J gene TRBJ1-5; 8 positions match TRBD1. CDR1 DFQATT and CDR2 SNEGSKA come from the germline V gene (reference sequence). The CDR3 covers 13 residues. V lost 6 bases and J lost 5; bases outside the gene matches: 6. The CDR3 sequence: CSARTGSDQPQHF. CDR3 sequence (DNA): TGCAGTGCGAGGACAGGGTCGGATCAGCCCCAGCATTTT.

This clonotype was found many times. The chain links TRBV7-8 to TRBJ2-1; 8 bases fit TRBD2. J lost 8 bases, V lost 5 bases, and 14 bases had no gene match. The CDR3 runs 16 residues. Germline V gene data show CDR1 as SGHVS and CDR2 as FQNEAQ. This CDR3 reads CASSLDPGLGGHEQFF. CDR3 in DNA: TGTGCCAGCAGCCTTGACCCGGGACTAGGAGGCCATGAGCAGTTCTTC.

The chain joins TRBV10-3 to TRBJ2-7; D possibly corresponds to TRBD1 (5 bases). Trimming cost V 0 bases and J 2 bases, with 14 bases left between them. This CDR3 is 16 amino acids long. Germline lookup yields CDR1 ENHRY and CDR2 SYGVKD. CDR3 nucleotide sequence: TGTGCCATCAGTGAGTCAAGGAGACAGTATCCCTACGAGCAGTACTTC. Translated, it gives CAISESRRQYPYEQYF.

This clonotype has a count of ten or more. The chain employs TRBV20-1 and TRBJ2-1, with 9 bases matching TRBD2. The CDR3 loop spans 15 amino acids. V shed 3 bases, J shed 1 base, and the junction held 4 bases outside the gene matches. Germline V gives CDR1 DFQATT, CDR2 SNEGSKA (reference sequence). CDR3 in DNA: TGCAGTGCTAGTAGCGGGAGATCATCCTACAATGAGCAGTTCTTC. This gives the protein CSASSGRSSYNEQFF.